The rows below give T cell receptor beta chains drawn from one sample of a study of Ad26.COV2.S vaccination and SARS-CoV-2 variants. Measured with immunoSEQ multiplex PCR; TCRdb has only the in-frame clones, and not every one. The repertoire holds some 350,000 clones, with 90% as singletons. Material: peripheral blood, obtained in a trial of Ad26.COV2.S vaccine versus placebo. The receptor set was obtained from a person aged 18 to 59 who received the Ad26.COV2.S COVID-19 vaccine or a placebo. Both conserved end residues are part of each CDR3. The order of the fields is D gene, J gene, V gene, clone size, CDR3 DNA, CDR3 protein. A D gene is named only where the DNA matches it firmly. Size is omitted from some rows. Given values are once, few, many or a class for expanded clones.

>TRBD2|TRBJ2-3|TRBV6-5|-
TGTGCCAGCAGTCCTGGGACTAGCAAGGCAGATACGCAGTATTTT
CASSPGTSKADTQYF
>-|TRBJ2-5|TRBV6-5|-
TGTGCCAGCAGTTATCTTTATGGGGGGCCCGAGACCCAGTACTTC
CASSYLYGGPETQYF
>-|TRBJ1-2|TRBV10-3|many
TGTGCCATCAGTGGTGACAGTTTAAACGGCTACACCTTC
CAISGDSLNGYTF
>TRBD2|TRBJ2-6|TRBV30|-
TGTGCCTGGAGTTATGGCGCGGGAGGTCTTGGGGCCAACGTCCTGACTTTC
CAWSYGAGGLGANVLTF
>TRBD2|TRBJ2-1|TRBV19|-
TGTGCCAGTAGGACCCTAGCGGGGATAAATGAGCAGTTCTTC
CASRTLAGINEQFF
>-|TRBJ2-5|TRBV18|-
TGTGCCAGCTCACCATTTGACGCAGAGACCCAGTACTTC
CASSPFDAETQYF
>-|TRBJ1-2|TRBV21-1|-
TGTGCCAGCAGCAGTCTCTGCCAAGGCGGCTACACCTTC
CASSSLCQGGYTF
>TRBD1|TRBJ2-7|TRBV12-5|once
TGTGCTAGTGGATCCGGGACAGTCGGCTCCTACGAGCAGTACTTC
CASGSGTVGSYEQYF
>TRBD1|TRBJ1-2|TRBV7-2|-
TGTGCCAGCAGCTTAGATGGGAGGGGGCGACCGGGATATGGCTACACCTTC
CASSLDGRGRPGYGYTF
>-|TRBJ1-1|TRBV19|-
TGTGCCAGTAGCCTCGGAACAGCCCTTAACACTGAAGCTTTCTTT
CASSLGTALNTEAFF
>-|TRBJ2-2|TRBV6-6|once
TGTGCCAGCAGTTACCCAGGGGAGCTGTTTTTT
CASSYPGELFF
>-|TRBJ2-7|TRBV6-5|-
TGTGCCAGCAGGATCTCACCGGACTTACTCTACGAGCAGTACTTC
CASRISPDLLYEQYF
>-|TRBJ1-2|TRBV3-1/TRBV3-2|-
TGTGCCAGCAGCCAAGTTCAACTAAACACCTATGGCTACACCTTC
CASSQVQLNTYGYTF
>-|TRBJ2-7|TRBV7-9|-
TGTGCCAGCAGGGAGACAGGACGGGGACATTCCTACGAGCAGTACTTC
CASRETGRGHSYEQYF
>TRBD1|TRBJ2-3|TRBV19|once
TGTGCCAGTGGCGTAGGACAGGGGACAGATACGCAGTATTTT
CASGVGQGTDTQYF
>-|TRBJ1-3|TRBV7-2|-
TGTGCCAGCAGCTTGGGCAGCATAATCTCTGGAAACACCATATATTTT
CASSLGSIISGNTIYF
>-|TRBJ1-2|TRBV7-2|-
TGTGCCAGCAGCTTATTGGGTCTTCGAGCTAACTATGGCTACACCTTC
CASSLLGLRANYGYTF
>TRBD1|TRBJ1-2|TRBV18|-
TGTGCCAGCTCCAAGGGGGCGAAAAACTATGGCTACACCTTC
CASSKGAKNYGYTF
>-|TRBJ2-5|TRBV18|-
TGTGCCAGCTCACCATCGACCTTCACCAACAAGTACCAAGAGACCCAGTACTTC
CASSPSTFTNKYQETQYF
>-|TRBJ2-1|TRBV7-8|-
TGTGCCAGCAGCTCCCCGGGGCAAATCTACAATGAGCAGTTCTTC
CASSSPGQIYNEQFF
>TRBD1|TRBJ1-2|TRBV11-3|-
TGTGCCAGCAGCGGCTGGACAGGGGAAAGAGATGGCTACACCTTC
CASSGWTGERDGYTF
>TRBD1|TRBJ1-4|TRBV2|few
TGTGCCAGCAGAAGCACAGGGGTCTTCAATGAAAAACTGTTTTTT
CASRSTGVFNEKLFF
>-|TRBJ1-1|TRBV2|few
TGTGCCAGCAGTGAAGCGGGCACTGAAGCTTTCTTT
CASSEAGTEAFF
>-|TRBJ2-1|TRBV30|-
TGTGCCTGGAAGAGGGCCTTCTACAATGAGCAGTTCTTC
CAWKRAFYNEQFF
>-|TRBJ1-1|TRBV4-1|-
TGCGCCAGCAGCCAAGAGGGGGGGCGGAAAGCTTTCTTT
CASSQEGGRKAFF
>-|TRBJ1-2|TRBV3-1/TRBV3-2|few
TGTGCCAGCAGCCCGGGGGATGGCTACACCTTC
CASSPGDGYTF
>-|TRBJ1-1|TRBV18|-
TGTGCCAGCTCACCACAGGAGATGAACACTGAAGCTTTCTTT
CASSPQEMNTEAFF
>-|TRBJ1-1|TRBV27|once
TGTGCCAGCAGTGTGGGGTTTGGGACTGAAGCTTTCTTT
CASSVGFGTEAFF
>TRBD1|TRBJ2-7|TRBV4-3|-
TGCGCCAGCAGCCTACAGGGGAGCTCCTACGAGCAGTACTTC
CASSLQGSSYEQYF
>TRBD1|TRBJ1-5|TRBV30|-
TGTGCCTGGAGTGCTGGGACAGGGGGCAATCAGCCCCAGCATTTT
CAWSAGTGGNQPQHF
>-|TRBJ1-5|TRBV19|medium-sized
TGTGCCAGTAGTATTAGTCCCAGCCCGAGTCAGCCCCAGCATTTT
CASSISPSPSQPQHF
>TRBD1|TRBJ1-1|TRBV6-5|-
TGTGCCAGCAGCTCTCTGGGACAGAAGAACACTGAAGCTTTCTTT
CASSSLGQKNTEAFF
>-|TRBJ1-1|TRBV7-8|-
TGTGCCAGCAGCTTAGGAAGCGGGGGAACTGAAGCTTTCTTT
CASSLGSGGTEAFF
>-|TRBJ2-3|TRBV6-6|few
TGTGCCAGCAGTTACTCGGCCCTGAACACAGATACGCAGTATTTT
CASSYSALNTDTQYF